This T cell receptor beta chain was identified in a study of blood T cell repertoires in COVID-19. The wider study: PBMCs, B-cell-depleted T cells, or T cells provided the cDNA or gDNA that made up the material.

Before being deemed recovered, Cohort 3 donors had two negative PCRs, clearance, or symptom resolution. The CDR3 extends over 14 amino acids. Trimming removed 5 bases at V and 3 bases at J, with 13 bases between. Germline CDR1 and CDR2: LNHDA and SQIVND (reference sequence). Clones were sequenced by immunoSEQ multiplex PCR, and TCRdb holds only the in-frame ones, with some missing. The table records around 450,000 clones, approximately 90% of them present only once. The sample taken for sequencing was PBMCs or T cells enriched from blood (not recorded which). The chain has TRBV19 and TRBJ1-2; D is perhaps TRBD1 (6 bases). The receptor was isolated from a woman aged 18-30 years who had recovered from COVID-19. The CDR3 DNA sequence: TGTGCCAGTAGTCCAAGACAGGCTTACTATGGCTACACCTTC. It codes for CASSPRQAYYGYTF.